The next 12 T cell receptor beta chains were all read from a single sample in a study of T cell responses to AZD1222 COVID-19 vaccine. The repertoire was sequenced with immunoSEQ multiplex PCR; TCRdb's copy has only in-frame clones and lacks some. The top ten clones hold 1.5% to 2% of a sample with some 130,000 clones, around nine tenths of them seen once. The sample was peripheral blood, taken on day 0 of AZD1222 vaccination. The source is an adult in good health.

The V call is TRBV7-2, the J call TRBJ2-7; a weak D match, TRBD2 (6 bases). This CDR3 has 14 residues. Germline assignment: CDR1 SGHTA and CDR2 FQGNSA. Trimming took 5 bases from V and 3 from J, leaving 14 bases between them. CDR3 sequence reads: CASSPLAENYEQYF. Here the CDR3 DNA reads TGTGCCAGCAGCCCCTTAGCGGAAAACTACGAGCAGTACTTC.

This clone was found a few times. This rearrangement joins TRBV6-5 to TRBJ1-3; unclear D gene. This CDR3 has 16 residues. V lost 0 bases, J lost 0 bases, and 9 bases lay in between. The germline gives CDR1 MNHEY, CDR2 SVGAGI. The CDR3 bases are TGTGCCAGCAGTTACTCGATCGGGGTCTCTGGAAACACCATATATTTT. This codes for CASSYSIGVSGNTIYF.

V usage is TRBV25-1 and J usage is TRBJ2-2, with TRBD1 matching over 8 bases. V was pared by 6 bases and J by 7 bases, with 4 bases of the junction left unmatched. This CDR3 region has 13 residues. Germline loops: CDR1 MGHDK, CDR2 SYGVNS. The CDR3 sequence: CASRDRAVGELFF. CDR3 bases: TGTGCCAGCAGGGACAGGGCAGTCGGGGAGCTGTTTTTT.

The V call is TRBV19, the J call TRBJ1-6; D may be TRBD1 (5 bases). V dropped 6 bases and J dropped 4 bases, with 7 bases sitting between them. Germline CDR1 is LNHDA and CDR2 is SQIVND (reference sequence). CDR3 length: 13 residues. CDR3 coding DNA: TGTGCCAGTAGGGCAGGGTATAATTCACCCCTCCACTTT. Translated: CASRAGYNSPLHF.

V usage is TRBV6-6 and J usage is TRBJ1-3, with a possible D match to TRBD1 (5 bases). V was cut by 5 bases and J by 0 bases, with 17 bases left in between. The CDR3 has 17 amino acids. Looked up from germline, CDR1 is MNHNY and CDR2 is SVGAGI (reference sequence). CDR3 in DNA: TGTGCCAGCAGTCCACACCGGGACGGAATCTCTGGAAACACCATATATTTT. Amino acids: CASSPHRDGISGNTIYF.

The chain couples TRBV6-5 to TRBJ1-2; TRBD1 aligns across 9 bases. V was clipped by 8 bases and J by 2 bases; unmatched bases: 9. Germline V gene sequence: CDR1 MNHEY, CDR2 SVGAGI. The CDR3 has 15 residues. The CDR3 nucleotides read TGTGCCAGCCGGACAGGGGCCAACCCGAACTATGGCTACACCTTC. Amino acid sequence: CASRTGANPNYGYTF.

The V gene is TRBV25-1, the J gene TRBJ2-7, with 10 bases identical to TRBD1. The V and J ends lost 3 bases and 2 bases, in that order; junction bases with no gene match: 4. This CDR3 comprises 15 residues. The germline V gene has CDR1 MGHDK and CDR2 SYGVNS. The CDR3 DNA follows: TGTGCCAGCAGTGACATGGACAGGGGGGCCTACGAGCAGTACTTC. Residues: CASSDMDRGAYEQYF.

The CDR3 nucleotides are TGTGCCAGCAGTGCACGCGGAAACCAAGAGACCCAGTACTTC. It encodes CASSARGNQETQYF. The chain has TRBV9 and TRBJ2-5; D unclear. The CDR3 has 14 amino acids. V dropped 5 bases and J dropped 0 bases, with 11 bases sitting between them. Germline CDR1 SGDLS, CDR2 YYNGEE. The whole variable domain, filled in from reference TRBV9 and TRBJ2-5, reads DSGVTQTPKHLITATGQRVTLRCSPRSGDLSVYWYQQSLDQGLQFLIQYYNGEERAKGNILERFSAQQFPDLHSELNLSSLELGDSALYFCASSARGNQETQYFGPGTRLLVL.

The V and J genes are TRBV5-6 and TRBJ2-3, with TRBD2 matching over 8 bases. CDR1 and CDR2 from the germline V gene are SGHDT and YYEEEE. The V gene end was trimmed by 4 bases and the J gene end by 3 bases; junction bases not matched to a gene: 7. This CDR3 spans 15 amino acids. In nucleotides, the CDR3 is TGTGCCAGCAGCCTACGAGCGGGAGTTACAGATACGCAGTATTTT. This gives the protein CASSLRAGVTDTQYF.

The chain uses TRBV7-9 and TRBJ1-1; TRBD1 agrees at 7 bases. Trimming at V came to 3 bases and at J to 6 bases, leaving 4 bases not matched to a gene. In germline, CDR1 is SEHNR, CDR2 FQNEAQ (reference sequence). This CDR3 is built from 13 residues. CDR3 region: CASSFPTGAEAFF. In nucleotides, the CDR3 is TGTGCCAGCAGCTTTCCCACAGGGGCTGAAGCTTTCTTT.

In DNA, the CDR3 is TGTGCCAGCAGCTTCGGATTTCCGACTGTCTCCTACGAGCAGTACTTC. Translated: CASSFGFPTVSYEQYF. The chain has TRBV7-2 and TRBJ2-7; D gene ambiguous. Trimming stripped 3 bases from V and 0 bases from J, with 15 bases between. Germline loops: CDR1 SGHTA, CDR2 FQGNSA. The CDR3 has 16 residues.

J is TRBJ1-2 and V is TRBV9; D is possibly TRBD1 (5 bases). Trimming took off 0 bases at V and 3 bases at J, with 12 bases between the two ends. There are 15 residues in the CDR3. In germline, CDR1 is SGDLS, CDR2 YYNGEE. Here the CDR3 DNA reads TGTGCCAGCAGCGTAGGATCGGGGGTTGACTATGGCTACACCTTC. This translates into CASSVGSGVDYGYTF.